The clone carrying this TCR beta chain was counted at least ten times. Its antigen remains unknown. These data belong to a study of T-cell reconstitution after alpha-beta-depleted transplantation in children. Study-wide results and limits: Newly produced T cells mostly provided counts and TCRbeta diversity after one year, as hyperexpanded clones declined. Reportedly, alpha-beta T cells present about two months post-transplant originated from several hundred expanded clones of graft origin.

During its preparation, the TCRbeta library received unique molecular identifiers. From the PCR reads, TCRdb called clonotypes with MiXCR, one entry per CDR3 protein. The table includes roughly 100,000 distinct CDR3 sequences, roughly 7.1% detected once. Germline CDR1 is ENHRY and CDR2 is SYGVKD. This CDR3 contains 14 residues. V lost 2 bases and J lost 1, with 8 bases in between. The sequence was obtained from a boy between 2 and 10 years old with acute lymphoblastic leukemia, due to receive a stem cell transplant. Sequencing was performed on PBMCs, taken before TCRalphabeta/CD19-depleted stem cell transplant. The J gene is TRBJ1-1, the V gene TRBV10-3, with a weak D call TRBD1 (5 bases). CDR3 in DNA: TGTGCCATCAGTGAGGGGGGAAAGAACACTGAAGCTTTCTTT. It yields the protein CAISEGGKNTEAFF.